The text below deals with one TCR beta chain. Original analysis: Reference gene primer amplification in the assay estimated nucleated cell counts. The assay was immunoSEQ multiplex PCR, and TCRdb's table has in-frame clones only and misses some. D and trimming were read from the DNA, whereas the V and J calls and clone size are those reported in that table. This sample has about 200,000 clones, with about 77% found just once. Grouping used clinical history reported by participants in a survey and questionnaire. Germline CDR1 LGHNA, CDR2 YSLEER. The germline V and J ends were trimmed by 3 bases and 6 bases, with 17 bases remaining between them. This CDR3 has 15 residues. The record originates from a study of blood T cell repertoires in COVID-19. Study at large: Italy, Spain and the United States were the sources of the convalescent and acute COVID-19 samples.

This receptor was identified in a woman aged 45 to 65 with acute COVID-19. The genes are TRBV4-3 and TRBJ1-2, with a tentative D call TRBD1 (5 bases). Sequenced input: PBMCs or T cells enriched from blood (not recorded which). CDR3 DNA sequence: TGCGCCAGCAGCCACCGGGACCCTGGAGGGGATGGCTACACCTTC. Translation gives CASSHRDPGGDGYTF.